The sequence of this T cell receptor beta chain was determined in a study of neurological immune-mediated disorders. Germline V lookup: CDR1 SGHTA, CDR2 FQGNSA. This CDR3 is built from 14 residues. The V end was cut by 3 bases, the J end by 7 bases, with 12 bases between. This clonotype was observed at least ten times. A single record per CDR3 protein comes from TCRdb applying MiXCR to the 5' RACE reads. Of around 64,000 distinct CDR3 sequences detected, approximately 3.4% appear once; the ten largest clones hold 4.5% to 6.5%. The clonotype comes from a woman aged 45-65 years with multiple sclerosis. The rearrangement uses TRBV7-2 and TRBJ1-4, with a weak D call TRBD1 (5 bases). The specimen was PBMCs. CDR3 nucleotide sequence: TGTGCCAGCAGCTTTGACAGTTCCTCTGAAAAACTGTTTTTT. It codes for CASSFDSSSEKLFF.